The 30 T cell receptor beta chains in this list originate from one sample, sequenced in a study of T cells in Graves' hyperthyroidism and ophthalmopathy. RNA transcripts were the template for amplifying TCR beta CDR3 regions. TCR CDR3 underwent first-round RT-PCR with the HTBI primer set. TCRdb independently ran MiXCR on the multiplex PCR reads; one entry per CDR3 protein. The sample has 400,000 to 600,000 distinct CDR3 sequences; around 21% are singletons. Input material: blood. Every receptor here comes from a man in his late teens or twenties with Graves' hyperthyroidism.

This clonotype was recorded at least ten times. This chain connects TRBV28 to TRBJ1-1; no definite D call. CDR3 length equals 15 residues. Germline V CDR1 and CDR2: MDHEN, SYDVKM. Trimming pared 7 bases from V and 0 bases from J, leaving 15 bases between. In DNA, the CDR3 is TGTGCCAGCACTCCTCCGGCCGGGGTGAACACTGAAGCTTTCTTT. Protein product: CASTPPAGVNTEAFF.

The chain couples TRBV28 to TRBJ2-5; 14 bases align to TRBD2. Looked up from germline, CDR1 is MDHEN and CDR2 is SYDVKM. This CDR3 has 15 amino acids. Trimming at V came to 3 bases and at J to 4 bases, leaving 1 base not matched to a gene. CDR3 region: CASSFGTSGRETQYF. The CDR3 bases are TGTGCCAGCAGTTTCGGGACTAGCGGGAGAGAGACCCAGTACTTC. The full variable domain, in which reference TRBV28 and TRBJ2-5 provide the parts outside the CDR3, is DVKVTQSSRYLVKRTGEKVFLECVQDMDHENMFWYRQDPGLGLRLIYFSYDVKMKEKGDIPEGYSVSREKKERFSLILESASTNQTSMYLCASSFGTSGRETQYFGPGTRLLVL.

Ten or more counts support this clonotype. This CDR3 reads CATGDRGPYGYTF. Here the CDR3 DNA reads TGTGCCACCGGGGACAGGGGGCCGTATGGCTACACCTTC. The J gene is TRBJ1-2, the V gene TRBV7-9; TRBD1 aligns across 12 bases. Germline V gene sequence: CDR1 SEHNR, CDR2 FQNEAQ (reference sequence). V lost 10 bases, J lost 5 bases, and 5 bases stayed unmatched. The CDR3 runs 13 residues. Full variable domain (remainder filled in from reference TRBV7-9 and TRBJ1-2): DTGVSQNPRHKITKRGQNVTFRCDPISEHNRLYWYRQTLGQGPEFLTYFQNEAQLEKSRLLSDRFSAERPKGSFSTLEIQRTEQGDSAMYLCATGDRGPYGYTFGSGTRLTVV.

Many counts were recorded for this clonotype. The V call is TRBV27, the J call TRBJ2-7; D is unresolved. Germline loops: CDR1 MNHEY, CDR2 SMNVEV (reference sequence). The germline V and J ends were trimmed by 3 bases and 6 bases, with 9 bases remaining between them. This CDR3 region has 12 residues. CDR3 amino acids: CASSFRTGEQYF. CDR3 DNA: TGTGCCAGCAGTTTTCGGACGGGCGAGCAGTACTTC.

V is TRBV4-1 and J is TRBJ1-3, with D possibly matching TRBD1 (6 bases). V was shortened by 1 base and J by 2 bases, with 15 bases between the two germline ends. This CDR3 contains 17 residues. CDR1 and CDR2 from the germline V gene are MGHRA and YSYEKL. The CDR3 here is CASSQVGGAGTGNTIYF. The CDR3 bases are TGCGCCAGCAGCCAAGTTGGGGGGGCGGGGACTGGAAACACCATATATTTT.

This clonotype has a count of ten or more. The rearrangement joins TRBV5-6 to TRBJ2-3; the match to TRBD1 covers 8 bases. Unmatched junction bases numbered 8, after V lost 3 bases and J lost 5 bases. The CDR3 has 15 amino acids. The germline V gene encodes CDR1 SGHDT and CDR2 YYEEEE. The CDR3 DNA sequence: TGTGCCAGCAGCTCCGGGACAGGCGGCGAAGATACGCAGTATTTT. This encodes CASSSGTGGEDTQYF.

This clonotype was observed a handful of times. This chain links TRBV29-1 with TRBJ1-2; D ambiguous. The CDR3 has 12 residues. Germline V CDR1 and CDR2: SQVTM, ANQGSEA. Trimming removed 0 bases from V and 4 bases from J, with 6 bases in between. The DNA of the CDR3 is TGCAGCGTTGAAGACGGACCCTATGGCTACACCTTC. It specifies CSVEDGPYGYTF. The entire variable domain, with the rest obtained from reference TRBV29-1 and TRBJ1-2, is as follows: SAVISQKPSRDICQRGTSLTIQCQVDSQVTMMFWYRQQPGQSLTLIATANQGSEATYESGFVIDKFPISRPNLTFSTLTVSNMSPEDSSIYLCSVEDGPYGYTFGSGTRLTVV.

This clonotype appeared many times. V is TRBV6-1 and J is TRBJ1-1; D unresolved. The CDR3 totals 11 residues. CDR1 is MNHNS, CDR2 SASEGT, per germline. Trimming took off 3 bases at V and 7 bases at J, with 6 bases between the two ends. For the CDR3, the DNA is TGTGCCAGCAGTGAGGTACTTGAAGCTTTCTTT. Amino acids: CASSEVLEAFF.

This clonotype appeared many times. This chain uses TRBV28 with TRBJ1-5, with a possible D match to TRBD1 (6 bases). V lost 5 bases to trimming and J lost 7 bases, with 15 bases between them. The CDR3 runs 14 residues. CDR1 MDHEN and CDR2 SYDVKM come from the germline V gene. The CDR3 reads CASSRNREGQPQHF. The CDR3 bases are TGTGCCAGCAGTCGCAACAGGGAAGGACAGCCCCAGCATTTT.

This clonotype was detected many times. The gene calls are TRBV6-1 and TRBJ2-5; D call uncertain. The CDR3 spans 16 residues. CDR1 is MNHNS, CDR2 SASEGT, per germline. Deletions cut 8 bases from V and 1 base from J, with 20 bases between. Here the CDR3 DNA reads TGTGCCAGCTCCTCTACCTCCTGGGGATCCCAAGAGACCCAGTACTTC. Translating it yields CASSSTSWGSQETQYF.

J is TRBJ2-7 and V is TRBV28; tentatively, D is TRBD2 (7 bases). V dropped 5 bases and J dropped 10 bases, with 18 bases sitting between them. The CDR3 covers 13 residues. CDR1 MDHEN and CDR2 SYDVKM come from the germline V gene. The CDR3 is CASSRRGGYAQYF. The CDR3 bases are TGTGCCAGCAGTAGGAGGGGGGGATACGCCCAGTACTTC.

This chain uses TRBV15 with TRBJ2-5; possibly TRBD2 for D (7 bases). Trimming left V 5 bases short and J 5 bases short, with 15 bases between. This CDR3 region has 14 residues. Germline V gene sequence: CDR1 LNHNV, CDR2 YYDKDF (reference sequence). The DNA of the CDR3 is TGTGCCACCAGCCAAAGGCGGGGGCTTGAGACCCAGTACTTC. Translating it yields CATSQRRGLETQYF.

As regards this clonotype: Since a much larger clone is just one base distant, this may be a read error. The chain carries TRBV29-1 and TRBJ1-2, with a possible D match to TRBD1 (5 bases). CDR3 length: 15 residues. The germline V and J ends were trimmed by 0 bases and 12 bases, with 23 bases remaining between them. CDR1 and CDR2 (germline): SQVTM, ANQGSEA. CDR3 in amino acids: CSVEEEARDSLGDTF. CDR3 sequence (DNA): TGCAGCGTTGAAGAAGAGGCCAGGGATTCCCTCGGCGACACCTTC.

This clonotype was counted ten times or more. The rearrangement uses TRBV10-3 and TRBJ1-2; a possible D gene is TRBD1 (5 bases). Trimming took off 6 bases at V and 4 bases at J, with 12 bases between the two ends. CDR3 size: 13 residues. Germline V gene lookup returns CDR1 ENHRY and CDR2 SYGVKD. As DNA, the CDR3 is TGTGCCATCAGCTCAGGGACGGTCTATGGCTACACCTTC. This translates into CAISSGTVYGYTF.

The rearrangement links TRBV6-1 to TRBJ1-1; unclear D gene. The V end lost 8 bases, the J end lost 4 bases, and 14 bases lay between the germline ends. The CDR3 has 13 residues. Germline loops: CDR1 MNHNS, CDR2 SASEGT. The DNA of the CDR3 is TGTGCCAGCGACAATTTTGGTGTCACTGAAGCTTTCTTT. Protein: CASDNFGVTEAFF.

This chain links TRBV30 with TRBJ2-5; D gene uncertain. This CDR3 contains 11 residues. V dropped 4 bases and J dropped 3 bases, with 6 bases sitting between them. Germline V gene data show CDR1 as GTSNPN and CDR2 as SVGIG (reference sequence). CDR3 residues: CAWTNKETQYF. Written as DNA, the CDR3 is TGTGCCTGGACTAATAAAGAGACCCAGTACTTC.

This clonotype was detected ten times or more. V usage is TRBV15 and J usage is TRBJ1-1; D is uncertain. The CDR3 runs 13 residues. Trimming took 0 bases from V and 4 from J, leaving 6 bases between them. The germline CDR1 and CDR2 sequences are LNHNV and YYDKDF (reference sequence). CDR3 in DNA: TGTGCCACCAGCAGAGATCCTGGCACTGAAGCTTTCTTT. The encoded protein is CATSRDPGTEAFF.

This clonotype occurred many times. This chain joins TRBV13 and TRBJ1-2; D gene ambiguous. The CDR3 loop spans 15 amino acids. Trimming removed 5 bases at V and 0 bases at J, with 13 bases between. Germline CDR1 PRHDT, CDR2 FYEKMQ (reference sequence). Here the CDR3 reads CASSPRLSANYGYTF. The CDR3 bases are TGTGCCAGCAGCCCTAGACTGTCAGCTAACTATGGCTACACCTTC.

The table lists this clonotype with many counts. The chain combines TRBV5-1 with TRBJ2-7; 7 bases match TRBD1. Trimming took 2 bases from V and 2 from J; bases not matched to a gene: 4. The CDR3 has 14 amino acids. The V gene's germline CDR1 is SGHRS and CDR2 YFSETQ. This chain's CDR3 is CASSFGTDPYEQYF. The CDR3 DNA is TGCGCCAGCAGCTTCGGGACAGATCCCTACGAGCAGTACTTC.

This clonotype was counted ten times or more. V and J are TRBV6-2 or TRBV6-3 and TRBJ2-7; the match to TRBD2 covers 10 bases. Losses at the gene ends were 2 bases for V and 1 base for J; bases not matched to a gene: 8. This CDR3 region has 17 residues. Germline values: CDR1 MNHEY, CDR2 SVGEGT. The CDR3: CASSYRPSGGHSYEQYF. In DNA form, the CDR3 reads TGTGCCAGCAGTTACAGGCCTAGCGGGGGACATTCCTACGAGCAGTACTTC.

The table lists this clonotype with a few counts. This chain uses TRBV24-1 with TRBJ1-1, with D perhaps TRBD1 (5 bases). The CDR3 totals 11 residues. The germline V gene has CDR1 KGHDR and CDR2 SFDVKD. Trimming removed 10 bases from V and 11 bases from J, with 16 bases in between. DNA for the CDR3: TGTGCCACAGAATCAGGGTCGGGGGCTTTCTTT. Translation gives CATESGSGAFF.

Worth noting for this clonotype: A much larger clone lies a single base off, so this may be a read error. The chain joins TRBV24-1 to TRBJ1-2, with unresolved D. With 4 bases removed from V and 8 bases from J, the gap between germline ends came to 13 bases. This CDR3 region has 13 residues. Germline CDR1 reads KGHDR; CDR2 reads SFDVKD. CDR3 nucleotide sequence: TGTGCCACCAGTGACCCGAGCTCCTCGGGCTACACCTTC. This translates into CATSDPSSSGYTF.

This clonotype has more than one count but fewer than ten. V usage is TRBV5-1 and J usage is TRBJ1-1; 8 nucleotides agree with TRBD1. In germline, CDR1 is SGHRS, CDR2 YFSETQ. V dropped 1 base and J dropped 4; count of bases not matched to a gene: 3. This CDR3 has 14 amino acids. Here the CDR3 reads CASSLSTGGTEAFF. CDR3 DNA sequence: TGCGCCAGCAGCTTGAGTACAGGGGGCACTGAAGCTTTCTTT.

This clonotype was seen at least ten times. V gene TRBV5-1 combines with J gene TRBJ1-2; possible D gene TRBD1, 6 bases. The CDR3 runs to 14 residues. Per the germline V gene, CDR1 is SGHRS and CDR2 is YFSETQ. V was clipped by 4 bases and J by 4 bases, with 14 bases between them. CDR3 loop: CASSNLQGPYGYTF. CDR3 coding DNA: TGCGCCAGCAGCAACTTACAGGGTCCCTATGGCTACACCTTC.

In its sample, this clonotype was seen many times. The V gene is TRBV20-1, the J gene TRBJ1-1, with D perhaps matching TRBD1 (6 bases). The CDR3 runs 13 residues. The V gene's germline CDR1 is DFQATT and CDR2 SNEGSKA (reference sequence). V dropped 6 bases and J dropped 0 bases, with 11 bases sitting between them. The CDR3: CSAPDRLNTEAFF. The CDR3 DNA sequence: TGCAGTGCCCCGGACAGACTGAACACTGAAGCTTTCTTT.

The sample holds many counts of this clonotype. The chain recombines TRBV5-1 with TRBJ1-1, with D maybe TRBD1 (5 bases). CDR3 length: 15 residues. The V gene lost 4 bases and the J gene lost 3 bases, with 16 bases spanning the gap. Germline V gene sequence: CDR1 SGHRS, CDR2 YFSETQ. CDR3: CASSPGLRGDTEAFF. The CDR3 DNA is TGCGCCAGCAGCCCGGGACTCCGAGGGGACACTGAAGCTTTCTTT.

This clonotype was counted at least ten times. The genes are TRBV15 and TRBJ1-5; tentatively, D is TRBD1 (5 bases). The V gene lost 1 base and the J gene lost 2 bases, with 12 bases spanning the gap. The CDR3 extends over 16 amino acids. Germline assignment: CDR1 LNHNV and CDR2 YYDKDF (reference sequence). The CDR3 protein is CATSRGIGGGNQPQHF. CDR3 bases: TGTGCCACCAGCAGAGGGATTGGGGGGGGCAATCAGCCCCAGCATTTT.

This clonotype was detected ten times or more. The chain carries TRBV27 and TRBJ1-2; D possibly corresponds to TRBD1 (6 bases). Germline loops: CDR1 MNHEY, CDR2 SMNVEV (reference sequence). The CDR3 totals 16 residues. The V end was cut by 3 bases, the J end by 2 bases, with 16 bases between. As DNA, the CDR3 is TGTGCCAGCAGTTTTATTTACCACAGGGAAAACTATGGCTACACCTTC. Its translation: CASSFIYHRENYGYTF.

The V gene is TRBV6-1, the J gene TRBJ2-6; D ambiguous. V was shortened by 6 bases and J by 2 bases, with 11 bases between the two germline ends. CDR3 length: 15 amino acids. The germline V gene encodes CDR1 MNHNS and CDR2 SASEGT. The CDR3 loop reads CASSFERTGANVLTF. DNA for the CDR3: TGTGCCAGCAGCTTTGAAAGAACTGGGGCCAACGTCCTGACTTTC.

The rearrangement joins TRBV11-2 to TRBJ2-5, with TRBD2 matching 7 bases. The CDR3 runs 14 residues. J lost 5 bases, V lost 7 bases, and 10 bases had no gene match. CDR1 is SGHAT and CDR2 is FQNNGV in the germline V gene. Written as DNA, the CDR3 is TGTGCCAGCAAATTAAGCCAGGGAGGGGAGACCCAGTACTTC. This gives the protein CASKLSQGGETQYF.